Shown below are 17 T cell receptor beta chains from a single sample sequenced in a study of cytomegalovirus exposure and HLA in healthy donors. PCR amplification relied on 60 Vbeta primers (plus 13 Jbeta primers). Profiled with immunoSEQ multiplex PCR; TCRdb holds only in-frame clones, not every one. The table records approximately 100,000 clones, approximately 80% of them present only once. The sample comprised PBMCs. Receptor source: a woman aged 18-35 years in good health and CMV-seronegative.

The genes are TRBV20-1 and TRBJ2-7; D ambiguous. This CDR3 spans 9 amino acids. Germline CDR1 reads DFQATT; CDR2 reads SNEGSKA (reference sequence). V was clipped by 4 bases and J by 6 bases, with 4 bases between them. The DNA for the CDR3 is TGCAGTGCTAATAGCGAGCAGTACTTC. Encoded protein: CSANSEQYF.

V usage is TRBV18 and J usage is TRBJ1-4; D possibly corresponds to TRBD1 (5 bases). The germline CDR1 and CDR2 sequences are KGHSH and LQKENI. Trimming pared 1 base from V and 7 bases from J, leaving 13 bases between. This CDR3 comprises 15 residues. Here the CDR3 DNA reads TGTGCCAGCTCACCACTTGGGGGGACCGGTGAAAAACTGTTTTTT. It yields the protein CASSPLGGTGEKLFF. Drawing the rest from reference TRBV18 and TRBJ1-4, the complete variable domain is NAGVMQNPRHLVRRRGQEARLRCSPMKGHSHVYWYRQLPEEGLKFMVYLQKENIIDESGMPKERFSAEFPKEGPSILRIQQVVRGDSAAYFCASSPLGGTGEKLFFGSGTQLSVL.

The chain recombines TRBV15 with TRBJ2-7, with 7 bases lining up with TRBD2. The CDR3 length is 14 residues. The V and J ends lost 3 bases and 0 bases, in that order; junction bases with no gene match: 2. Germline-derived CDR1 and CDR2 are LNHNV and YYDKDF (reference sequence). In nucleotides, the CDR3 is TGTGCCACCAGCAGCGGGGGGAGCTCCTACGAGCAGTACTTC. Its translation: CATSSGGSSYEQYF.

The CDR3 here is CASSEAEQAPQYF. The CDR3 nucleotides are TGTGCCAGCAGTGAAGCTGAACAGGCTCCGCAGTATTTT. This rearrangement joins TRBV6-1 to TRBJ2-3; perhaps TRBD1 as D (5 bases). Trimming removed 0 bases at V and 10 bases at J, with 11 bases between. Germline values: CDR1 MNHNS, CDR2 SASEGT. The CDR3 has 13 residues.

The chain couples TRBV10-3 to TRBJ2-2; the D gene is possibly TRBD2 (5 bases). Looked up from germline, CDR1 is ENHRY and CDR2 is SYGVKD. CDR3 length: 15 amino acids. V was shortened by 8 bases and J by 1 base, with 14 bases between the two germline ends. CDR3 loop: CAILRQAGNTGELFF. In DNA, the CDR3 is TGTGCCATCCTGAGGCAGGCGGGGAACACCGGGGAGCTGTTTTTT.

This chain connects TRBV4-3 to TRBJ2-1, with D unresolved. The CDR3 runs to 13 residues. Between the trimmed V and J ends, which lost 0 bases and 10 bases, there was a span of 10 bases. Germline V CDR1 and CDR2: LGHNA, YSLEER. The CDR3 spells CASSQDPVGEQFF. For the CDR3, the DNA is TGCGCCAGCAGCCAAGATCCTGTGGGCGAGCAGTTCTTC.

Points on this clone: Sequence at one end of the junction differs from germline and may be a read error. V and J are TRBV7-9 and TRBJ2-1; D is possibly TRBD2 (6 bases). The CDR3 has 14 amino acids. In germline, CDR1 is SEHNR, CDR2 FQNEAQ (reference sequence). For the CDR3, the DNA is TGTTCCAGCAGCCGTTCTGGCGGGGAAAATGAGCAGTTCTTC. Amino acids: CSSSRSGGENEQFF.

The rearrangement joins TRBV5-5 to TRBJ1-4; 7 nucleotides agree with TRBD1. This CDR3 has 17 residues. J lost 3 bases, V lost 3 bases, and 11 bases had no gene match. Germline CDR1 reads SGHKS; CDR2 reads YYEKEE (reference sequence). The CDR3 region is CASSSTGDGAANEKLFF. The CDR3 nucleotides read TGTGCCAGCAGCTCTACAGGGGACGGGGCGGCTAATGAAAAACTGTTTTTT.

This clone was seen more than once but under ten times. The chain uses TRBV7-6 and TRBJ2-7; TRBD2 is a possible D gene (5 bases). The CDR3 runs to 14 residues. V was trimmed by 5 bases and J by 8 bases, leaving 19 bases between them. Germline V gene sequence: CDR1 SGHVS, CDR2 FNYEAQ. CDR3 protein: CASSLEGPTPQQYF. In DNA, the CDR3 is TGTGCCAGCAGCCTTGAGGGTCCCACCCCTCAGCAGTACTTC.

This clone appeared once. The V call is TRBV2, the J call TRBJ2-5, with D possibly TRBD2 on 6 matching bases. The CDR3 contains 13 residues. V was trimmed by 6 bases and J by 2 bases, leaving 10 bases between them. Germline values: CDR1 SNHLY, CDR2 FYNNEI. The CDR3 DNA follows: TGTGCCAGCAGGCGGGACTCACAAGAGACCCAGTACTTC. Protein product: CASRRDSQETQYF.

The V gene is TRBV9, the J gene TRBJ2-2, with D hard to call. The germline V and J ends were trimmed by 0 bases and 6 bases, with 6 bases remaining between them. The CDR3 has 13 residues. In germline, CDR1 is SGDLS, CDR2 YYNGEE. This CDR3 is CASSVASAGELFF. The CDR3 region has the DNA TGTGCCAGCAGCGTAGCCAGCGCCGGGGAGCTGTTTTTT.

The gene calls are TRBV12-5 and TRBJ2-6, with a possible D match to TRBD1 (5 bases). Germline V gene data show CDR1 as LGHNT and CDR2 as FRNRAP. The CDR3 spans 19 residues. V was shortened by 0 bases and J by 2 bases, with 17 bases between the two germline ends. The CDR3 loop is CASGLVRARALPGANVLTF. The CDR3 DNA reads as TGTGCTAGTGGTTTGGTACGGGCCAGGGCCCTGCCTGGGGCCAACGTCCTGACTTTC.

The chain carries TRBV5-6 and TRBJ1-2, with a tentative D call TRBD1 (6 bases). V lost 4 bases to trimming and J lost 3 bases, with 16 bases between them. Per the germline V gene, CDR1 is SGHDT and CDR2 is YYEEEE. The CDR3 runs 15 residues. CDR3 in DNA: TGTGCCAGCAGCGGCGGACAGCCTCGGGACTATGGCTACACCTTC. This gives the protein CASSGGQPRDYGYTF.

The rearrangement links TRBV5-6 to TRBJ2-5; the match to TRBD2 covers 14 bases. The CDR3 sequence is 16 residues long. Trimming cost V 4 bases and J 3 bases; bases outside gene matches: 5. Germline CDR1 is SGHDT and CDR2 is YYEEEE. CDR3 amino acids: CASSLTGLAGEETQYF. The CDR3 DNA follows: TGTGCCAGCAGCCTAACGGGACTAGCGGGGGAAGAGACCCAGTACTTC.

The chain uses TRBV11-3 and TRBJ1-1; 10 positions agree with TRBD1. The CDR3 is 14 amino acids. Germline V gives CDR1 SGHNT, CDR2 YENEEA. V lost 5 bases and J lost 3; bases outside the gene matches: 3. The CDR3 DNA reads TGTGCCAGCAGCCTGGACAGGGGGGACACTGAAGCTTTCTTT. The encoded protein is CASSLDRGDTEAFF.

The CDR3 region has the DNA TGTGCCAGTAAAAGGCAGCTCAGCGCTGAAGCTTTCTTT. Protein: CASKRQLSAEAFF. This sequence joins TRBV19 and TRBJ1-1; D is ambiguous. There are 13 residues in the CDR3. From germline, CDR1 is LNHDA and CDR2 SQIVND (reference sequence). V gave up 7 bases and J gave up 6 bases, with 15 bases separating them.

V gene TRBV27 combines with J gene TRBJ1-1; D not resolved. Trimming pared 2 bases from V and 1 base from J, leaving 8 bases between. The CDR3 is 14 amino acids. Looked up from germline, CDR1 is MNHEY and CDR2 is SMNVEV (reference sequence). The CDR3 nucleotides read TGTGCCAGCAGTTTAAGACACCGGAACACTGAAGCTTTCTTT. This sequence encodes CASSLRHRNTEAFF.